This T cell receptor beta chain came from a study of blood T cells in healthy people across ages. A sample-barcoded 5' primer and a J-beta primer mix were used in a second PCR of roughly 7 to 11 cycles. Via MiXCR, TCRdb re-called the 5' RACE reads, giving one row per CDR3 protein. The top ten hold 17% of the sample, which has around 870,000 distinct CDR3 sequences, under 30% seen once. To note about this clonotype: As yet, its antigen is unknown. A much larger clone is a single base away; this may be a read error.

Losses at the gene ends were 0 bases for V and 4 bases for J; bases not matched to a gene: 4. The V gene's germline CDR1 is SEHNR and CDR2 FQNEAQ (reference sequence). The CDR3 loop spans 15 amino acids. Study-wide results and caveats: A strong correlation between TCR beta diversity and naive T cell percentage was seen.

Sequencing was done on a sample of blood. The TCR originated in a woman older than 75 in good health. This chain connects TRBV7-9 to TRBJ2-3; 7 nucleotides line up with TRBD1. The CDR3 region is CASSLAGQDADTQYF. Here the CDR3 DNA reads TGTGCCAGCAGCTTAGCTGGACAGGACGCAGATACGCAGTATTTT.